The rows below give T cell receptor beta chains drawn from one sample of a study of CD8 T cells in Susac syndrome. TCRdb passed the immunoSEQ multiplex PCR reads through MiXCR, listing each CDR3 protein once. In the table there are under 350,000 distinct CDR3 sequences, about 92% of which are singletons. Sequenced sample: CD4+ T cells from PBMCs. All receptors derive from a human donor with multiple sclerosis. Both conserved end residues are part of each CDR3. The order of the fields is J gene, V gene, CDR3 protein.

TRBJ2-3,TRBV29-1,CSVEGSGTDTQYF
TRBJ1-1,TRBV18,CASSPTARPVVAFF
TRBJ2-1,TRBV25-1,CASSGTGSYNEQFF
TRBJ1-4,TRBV4-1,CASTAWGEKLFF
TRBJ1-5,TRBV25-1,CASSAAEFTAQHF
TRBJ1-2,TRBV23-1,CASSQPGATRYTF
TRBJ2-2,TRBV20-1,CSASIGLAGLAGELFF
TRBJ1-1,TRBV7-2,CASSLRGGRDTEAFF
TRBJ2-2,TRBV19,CASKRGPSTGELFF
TRBJ1-1,TRBV4-3,CASSHRANTEAFF
TRBJ1-1,TRBV10-1,CASSENMRTEAFF
TRBJ2-6,TRBV5-4,CASRNRLAGANVLTF
TRBJ1-2,TRBV7-2,CASSPGGTGQNYGYTF
TRBJ2-3,TRBV28,CASSLSWGLEEADTQYF
TRBJ2-7,TRBV12-3/TRBV12-4,CASSLGGVHDEQYF
TRBJ1-1,TRBV12-3/TRBV12-4,CASRNTGAGTEAFF
TRBJ1-2,TRBV19,CASSIDREGYGYTF
TRBJ1-2,TRBV30,CAWRTDPFYGYTF
TRBJ2-7,TRBV5-1,CASSSPLRGGYSYEQYF
TRBJ2-6,TRBV20-1,CSARKGGLGANVLTF
TRBJ1-2,TRBV6-6,CASSQDRATTNYGYTF
TRBJ2-7,TRBV21-1,CASSMNRSYEQYF
TRBJ2-1,TRBV20-1,CSIPSGAEQFF
TRBJ2-2,TRBV5-1,CASSRLAGGPGELFF
TRBJ2-1,TRBV19,CASTTSGGVNEQFF
TRBJ2-5,TRBV12-3/TRBV12-4,CASTDGVQGGETQYF
TRBJ2-7,TRBV20-1,CSASDRGTSGPYEQYF
TRBJ2-3,TRBV29-1,CSGYRGGSTDTQYF
TRBJ2-7,TRBV6-1,CASSEGIALQIYEQYF